Each of the 30 T cell receptor beta chains below was sequenced from the same sample in a study of type 1 regulatory T cells. TCRdb analysed the reads with MiXCR anew, one entry per CDR3 protein. In the table there are 60,000 to 70,000 distinct CDR3 sequences, nearly 65% of which are singletons. No antigen has been assigned to these receptors. Material: cultured T cells, either the whole culture or a sorted T cell fraction (not recorded which). Indicated subset: Tr1-enriched cell product generated in vitro against host alloantigens. The receptors stem from a human donor in good health.

The chain recombines TRBV7-2 with TRBJ2-3; D gene ambiguous. CDR1 is SGHTA and CDR2 is FQGNSA in the germline V gene. Trimming stripped 6 bases from V and 1 base from J, with 8 bases between. The CDR3 totals 13 residues. The CDR3 protein is CASSLQRTDTQYF. The CDR3 DNA reads as TGTGCCAGCAGTTTACAGCGCACAGATACGCAGTATTTT.

Worth noting for this clonotype: With a much larger clone just one base away, this may be a read error. This rearrangement joins TRBV28 to TRBJ2-2; weak D call: TRBD2 (6 bases). The CDR3 length is 12 residues. CDR1 and CDR2 (germline): MDHEN, SYDVKM. CDR3 sequence (DNA): TGTGCCAGCAGTTCCCCACCCGGGGGGCTGTTTTTT. As protein: CASSSPPGGLFF.

V and J are TRBV20-1 and TRBJ2-1; possibly TRBD2 for D (6 bases). V was pared by 3 bases and J by 0 bases, with 12 bases between. Germline V gene data show CDR1 as DFQATT and CDR2 as SNEGSKA (reference sequence). The CDR3 consists of 15 residues. CDR3 residues: CSASGTPSSYNEQFF. In DNA, the CDR3 is TGCAGTGCTAGTGGGACTCCCAGCTCCTACAATGAGCAGTTCTTC.

The chain couples TRBV6-6 to TRBJ2-3; D gene ambiguous. The CDR3 has 11 amino acids. V was cut by 6 bases and J by 8 bases, with 9 bases left in between. Germline V lookup: CDR1 MNHNY, CDR2 SVGAGI (reference sequence). The CDR3 spells CASRDGPTQYF. DNA for the CDR3: TGTGCCAGCAGGGATGGACCTACGCAGTATTTT.

This clonotype was counted between two and nine times. The chain is built from TRBV10-3 and TRBJ2-1, with unresolved D. CDR1 and CDR2 (germline): ENHRY, SYGVKD. The CDR3 consists of 13 residues. Trimming took 0 bases from V and 5 from J, leaving 5 bases between them. CDR3 in amino acids: CAISESRDNEQFF. The CDR3 nucleotides read TGTGCCATCAGTGAGTCCCGGGACAATGAGCAGTTCTTC.

Written as DNA, the CDR3 is TGCAGTGCTAGGGGGACAGAGTCCTCTGGAAACACCATATATTTT. It yields the protein CSARGTESSGNTIYF. This sequence joins TRBV20-1 and TRBJ1-3; 7 bases are a match to TRBD1. Germline values: CDR1 DFQATT, CDR2 SNEGSKA (reference sequence). V lost 3 bases and J lost 0; bases outside the gene matches: 5. This CDR3 is 15 amino acids long.

This CDR3 reads CASSSRGSSGANVLTF. In nucleotides, the CDR3 is TGTGCCAGTAGTTCACGGGGAAGCTCTGGGGCCAACGTCCTGACTTTC. The rearrangement joins TRBV19 to TRBJ2-6; weak D call: TRBD2 (5 bases). Germline CDR1 LNHDA, CDR2 SQIVND (reference sequence). The V end was cut by 5 bases, the J end by 0 bases, with 11 bases between. The CDR3 is made up of 16 amino acids.

The J gene is TRBJ2-7, the V gene TRBV20-1; perhaps D is TRBD1 or TRBD2 (5 bases each). The V gene lost 6 bases and the J gene lost 1 base, with 19 bases spanning the gap. This CDR3 comprises 15 residues. The germline gives CDR1 DFQATT, CDR2 SNEGSKA (reference sequence). CDR3 sequence reads: CSAPRPGPFSYEQYF. The CDR3 nucleotides read TGCAGTGCGCCTAGACCGGGACCCTTTTCCTACGAGCAGTACTTC.

In this sample, this clonotype turned up a few times. The chain employs TRBV29-1 and TRBJ2-1; D may be TRBD1 or TRBD2 (5 bases each). The CDR3 sequence is 13 residues long. Looked up from germline, CDR1 is SQVTM and CDR2 is ANQGSEA. Trimming cost V 1 base and J 8 bases, with 12 bases left between them. The CDR3: CSVEVYRDDEQFF. The CDR3 nucleotides read TGCAGCGTTGAAGTGTACCGGGACGATGAGCAGTTCTTC.

This clonotype was detected only once. The CDR3: CASSVGGSGRFGINNEQFF. CDR3 sequence (DNA): TGTGCCAGCAGCGTCGGAGGTAGCGGGAGGTTCGGGATCAACAATGAGCAGTTCTTC. V is TRBV9 and J is TRBJ2-1; 10 bases line up with TRBD2. Germline V lookup: CDR1 SGDLS, CDR2 YYNGEE. Trimming at V came to 2 bases and at J to 5 bases, leaving 16 bases not matched to a gene. The CDR3 spans 19 residues.

The table lists this clonotype with a few counts. J is TRBJ1-2 and V is TRBV9; perhaps TRBD1 as D (6 bases). Germline CDR1 and CDR2: SGDLS and YYNGEE. With 3 bases removed from V and 4 bases from J, the gap between germline ends came to 13 bases. CDR3 length: 14 amino acids. The CDR3 is CASSAGTGTYGYTF. CDR3 in DNA: TGTGCCAGCAGCGCGGGAACAGGGACCTATGGCTACACCTTC.

This clonotype was picked up a small number of times. The gene calls are TRBV11-1 and TRBJ2-7; TRBD2 might be the D (6 bases). The CDR3 has 13 residues. Germline CDR1 and CDR2: SGHAT and FQDESV (reference sequence). The V and J ends lost 3 bases and 6 bases respectively, with 12 bases between them. This CDR3 is CASSLEGDSEQYF. CDR3 DNA sequence: TGTGCCAGCAGCTTGGAGGGAGATAGCGAGCAGTACTTC.

This chain joins TRBV20-1 and TRBJ2-3; 12 nucleotides match TRBD2. CDR1 is DFQATT and CDR2 is SNEGSKA in the germline V gene (reference sequence). The CDR3 is 16 residues long. V shed 5 bases and J 5 bases; nucleotides not matched to a gene: 11. This CDR3 is CSAEGASGRAGDTQYF. The DNA of the CDR3 is TGCAGTGCTGAGGGGGCTAGCGGGAGGGCAGGAGATACGCAGTATTTT.

The chain is built from TRBV7-6 and TRBJ2-5; 13 bases match TRBD2. The ends lost 0 bases at V and 4 bases at J; junction bases unmatched: 5. This CDR3 contains 17 residues. Per the germline V gene, CDR1 is SGHVS and CDR2 is FNYEAQ. The CDR3 here is CASSLAHRLAGGETQYF. The DNA for the CDR3 is TGTGCCAGCAGCTTAGCACATAGACTAGCGGGGGGAGAGACCCAGTACTTC.

V gene TRBV27 combines with J gene TRBJ2-2, with D possibly being TRBD1 (6 bases). Trimming took 5 bases from V and 5 from J, leaving 21 bases between them. CDR3 length equals 17 residues. CDR1 and CDR2 (germline): MNHEY, SMNVEV (reference sequence). The CDR3 coding sequence is TGTGCCAGCAGTCCCAGTACGGGACACTTAACTACCGGGGAGCTGTTTTTT. This encodes CASSPSTGHLTTGELFF.

The genes are TRBV15 and TRBJ2-1, with 9 nucleotides matching TRBD2. Trimming removed 1 base from V and 7 bases from J; junction bases left unmatched: 14. The CDR3 sequence is 18 residues long. The V gene's germline CDR1 is LNHNV and CDR2 YYDKDF (reference sequence). CDR3 DNA: TGTGCCACCAGCAGAGCGATTGGGGCTAGCGGGGCGAAGAATGAGCAGTTCTTC. The encoded protein is CATSRAIGASGAKNEQFF.

This clonotype was counted many times. The chain recombines TRBV19 with TRBJ2-3; no definite D call. The CDR3 runs 16 residues. V lost 5 bases and J lost 5, with 20 bases in between. CDR1 is LNHDA and CDR2 is SQIVND in the germline V gene (reference sequence). CDR3 DNA sequence: TGTGCCAGTAGTCCACGGCCTGGTGTGGGAAAAGATACGCAGTATTTT. It is translated as CASSPRPGVGKDTQYF.

This clonotype showed up just a few times. This sequence joins TRBV20-1 and TRBJ2-2; TRBD1 matches 7 bases. Germline-derived CDR1 and CDR2 are DFQATT and SNEGSKA (reference sequence). V was pared by 4 bases and J by 2 bases, with 7 bases of the junction left unmatched. The CDR3 loop spans 15 amino acids. The CDR3 loop reads CSAMQGQINTGELFF. The CDR3 DNA reads as TGCAGTGCTATGCAGGGACAGATAAACACCGGGGAGCTGTTTTTT.

This clonotype showed up just a few times. The rearrangement links TRBV29-1 to TRBJ1-4; D may be TRBD1 (5 bases). Germline V gene lookup returns CDR1 SQVTM and CDR2 ANQGSEA. This CDR3 region has 14 residues. V lost 5 bases to trimming and J lost 3 bases, with 13 bases between them. The CDR3 DNA reads TGCAGCGTTTTGGGCGGGGGACCTAATGAAAAACTGTTTTTT. This sequence encodes CSVLGGGPNEKLFF.

This clonotype was seen a handful of times. The gene calls are TRBV20-1 and TRBJ2-7; D not certain. Trimming removed 3 bases at V and 2 bases at J, with 11 bases between. Per the germline V gene, CDR1 is DFQATT and CDR2 is SNEGSKA (reference sequence). The CDR3 runs to 13 residues. For the CDR3, the DNA is TGCAGTGCTAGGGTGCTAGTCGCCTACGAGCAGTACTTC. It encodes CSARVLVAYEQYF.

The DNA of the CDR3 is TGCAGCACCCGGACAGGGGGACTGAACAATGAGCAGTTCTTC. Translation gives CSTRTGGLNNEQFF. The rearrangement joins TRBV29-1 to TRBJ2-1; 10 nucleotides align to TRBD1. The germline V gene encodes CDR1 SQVTM and CDR2 ANQGSEA. The junction had 9 bases not matched to a gene; V was cut back by 8 bases and J by 5 bases. The CDR3 length is 14 residues.

This clonotype was found a few times. This chain links TRBV28 with TRBJ2-1, with a weak D call TRBD2 (5 bases). Per germline, CDR1 MDHEN and CDR2 SYDVKM. The V end was cut by 6 bases, the J end by 9 bases, with 12 bases between. The length of the CDR3 is 12 residues. CDR3: CASSILVAEQFF. The CDR3 region has the DNA TGTGCCAGCAGCATACTAGTGGCTGAGCAGTTCTTC. Full variable domain (remainder filled in from reference TRBV28 and TRBJ2-1): DVKVTQSSRYLVKRTGEKVFLECVQDMDHENMFWYRQDPGLGLRLIYFSYDVKMKEKGDIPEGYSVSREKKERFSLILESASTNQTSMYLCASSILVAEQFFGPGTRLTVL.

This chain links TRBV10-2 with TRBJ2-1; 10 bases line up with TRBD2. J gave up 6 bases and V 7 bases, and 9 bases lay outside the gene matches. CDR1 is WSHSY, CDR2 SAAADI, per germline. The CDR3 totals 15 residues. The CDR3 sequence is CASIEGTSVPNEQFF. CDR3 DNA: TGCGCCAGCATTGAAGGGACTAGCGTGCCCAATGAGCAGTTCTTC.

On this clonotype: The germline gene is not matched at one end of the junction; a read error may be the cause. V and J are TRBV10-3 and TRBJ2-2, with 9 nucleotides matching TRBD1. Germline-derived CDR1 and CDR2 are ENHRY and SYGVKD. This CDR3 has 15 amino acids. The DNA for the CDR3 is TGTGTCATCAGCGGACAGGGGTCGGTCACCGGGGAGCTGTTTTTT. Translating gives CVISGQGSVTGELFF.

The J gene is TRBJ2-2, the V gene TRBV6-2 or TRBV6-3; the match to TRBD2 covers 13 bases. The CDR3 has 15 amino acids. Trimming cost V 9 bases and J 8 bases; bases outside gene matches: 9. Germline V gene sequence: CDR1 MNHEY, CDR2 SVGEGT. Here the CDR3 reads CASRWTSGSSGELFF. CDR3 sequence (DNA): TGTGCCAGTCGATGGACTAGCGGGAGTTCGGGGGAGCTGTTTTTT.

A few counts support this clonotype. The chain combines TRBV5-6 with TRBJ2-5; perhaps TRBD1 as D (6 bases). Germline V gene sequence: CDR1 SGHDT, CDR2 YYEEEE. V shed 3 bases and J shed 3 bases, with 15 bases lying between them. There are 15 residues in the CDR3. CDR3 in amino acids: CASSWRDRKKETQYF. The CDR3 DNA reads TGTGCCAGCAGCTGGCGAGACAGGAAGAAAGAGACCCAGTACTTC.

The chain couples TRBV6-5 to TRBJ2-2, with D uncertain. The CDR3 totals 14 residues. V was cut by 2 bases and J by 7 bases, with 11 bases left in between. Germline lookup yields CDR1 MNHEY and CDR2 SVGAGI. This CDR3 is CASSYTSPGGELFF. The DNA of the CDR3 is TGTGCCAGCAGTTACACCAGTCCGGGCGGGGAGCTGTTTTTT.

A remark on this clonotype: The conserved phenylalanine or tryptophan normally closing the CDR3 is absent here, so this likely arose from a read error. The chain employs TRBV10-3 and TRBJ2-7; D is tentatively TRBD1 or TRBD2 (5 bases each). This CDR3 has 13 amino acids. CDR1 and CDR2 from the germline V gene are ENHRY and SYGVKD. The ends were cut back, 8 bases at V and 0 bases at J, with 11 bases in the middle. The CDR3 DNA reads as TGTGCCATCTCCCGAGGGGACTCCTACGAGCAGTACTCC. The encoded protein is CAISRGDSYEQYS.

This clonotype was seen just once. This chain joins TRBV7-9 and TRBJ1-1, with TRBD1 identical over 8 bases. Germline CDR1 reads SEHNR; CDR2 reads FQNEAQ (reference sequence). V shed 5 bases, J shed 4 bases, and the junction held 6 bases outside the gene matches. The CDR3 covers 14 residues. This chain's CDR3 is CASSRDRGSTEAFF. CDR3 coding DNA: TGTGCCAGCAGCCGTGACAGGGGAAGCACTGAAGCTTTCTTT.

The V call is TRBV20-1, the J call TRBJ1-1; TRBD1 might be the D (6 bases). V was cut by 6 bases and J by 2 bases, with 13 bases left in between. The CDR3 has 13 residues. Germline V CDR1 and CDR2: DFQATT, SNEGSKA (reference sequence). Here the CDR3 DNA reads TGCAGTGCCCACCGGGACACCAACACTGAAGCTTTCTTT. Encoded protein: CSAHRDTNTEAFF.